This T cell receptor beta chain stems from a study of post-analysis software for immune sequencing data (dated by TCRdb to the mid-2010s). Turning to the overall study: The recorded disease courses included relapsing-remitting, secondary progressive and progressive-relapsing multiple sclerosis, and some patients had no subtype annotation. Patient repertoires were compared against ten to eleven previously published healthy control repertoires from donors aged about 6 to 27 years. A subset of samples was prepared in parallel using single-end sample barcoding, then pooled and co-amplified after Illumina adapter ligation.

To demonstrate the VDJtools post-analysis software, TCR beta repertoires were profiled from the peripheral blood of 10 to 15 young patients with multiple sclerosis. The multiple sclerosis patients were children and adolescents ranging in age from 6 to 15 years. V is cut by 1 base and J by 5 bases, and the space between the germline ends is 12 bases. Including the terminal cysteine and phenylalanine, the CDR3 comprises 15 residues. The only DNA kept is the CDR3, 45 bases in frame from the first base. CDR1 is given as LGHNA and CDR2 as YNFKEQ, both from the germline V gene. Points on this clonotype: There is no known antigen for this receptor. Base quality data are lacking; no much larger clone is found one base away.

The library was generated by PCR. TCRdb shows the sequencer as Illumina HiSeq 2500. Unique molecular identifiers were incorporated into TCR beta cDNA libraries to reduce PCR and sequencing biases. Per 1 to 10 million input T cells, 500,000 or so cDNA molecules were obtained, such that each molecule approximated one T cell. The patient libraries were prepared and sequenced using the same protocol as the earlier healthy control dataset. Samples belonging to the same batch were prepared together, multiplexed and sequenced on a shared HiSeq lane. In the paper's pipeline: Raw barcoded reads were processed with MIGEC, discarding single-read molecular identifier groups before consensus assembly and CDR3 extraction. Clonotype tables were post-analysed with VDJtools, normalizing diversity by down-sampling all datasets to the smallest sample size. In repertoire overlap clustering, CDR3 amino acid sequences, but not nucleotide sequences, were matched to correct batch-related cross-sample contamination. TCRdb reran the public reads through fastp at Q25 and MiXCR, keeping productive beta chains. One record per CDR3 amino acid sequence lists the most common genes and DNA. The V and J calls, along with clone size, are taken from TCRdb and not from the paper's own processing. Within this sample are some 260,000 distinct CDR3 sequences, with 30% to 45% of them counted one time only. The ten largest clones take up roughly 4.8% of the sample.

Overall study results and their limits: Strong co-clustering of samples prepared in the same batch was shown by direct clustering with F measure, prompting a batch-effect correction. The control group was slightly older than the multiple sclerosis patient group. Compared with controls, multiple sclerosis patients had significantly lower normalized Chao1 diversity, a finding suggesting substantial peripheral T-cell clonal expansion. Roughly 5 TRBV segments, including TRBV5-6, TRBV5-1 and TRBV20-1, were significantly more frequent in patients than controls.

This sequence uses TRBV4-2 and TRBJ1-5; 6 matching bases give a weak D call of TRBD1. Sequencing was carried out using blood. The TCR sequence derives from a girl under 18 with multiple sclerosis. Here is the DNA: TGTGCCAGCAGCCAAGTTTCAGGGGTGGATCAGCCCCAGCATTTT. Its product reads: CASSQVSGVDQPQHF.